Sequencing of this T cell receptor (beta chain) was carried out in a study of shared clonotypes between healthy human individuals. V was cut by 6 bases and J by 4 bases, with 15 bases left in between. The CDR3 consists of 14 residues. Germline CDR1 reads KGHSH; CDR2 reads LQKENI. Clones were read by immunoSEQ multiplex PCR, and TCRdb kept only the in-frame ones, dropping some. The repertoire has around 83,000 clones, 50% to 70% of them found once; the top ten carry roughly half. Sequenced input: memory CD8+ T cells sorted from blood. As to subset: CD45RO+ cells pooled with CCR7-negative TemRA cells. The TCR was taken from a man aged 25 to 40 in good health. The chain employs TRBV18 and TRBJ1-2; D not resolved. The CDR3 protein is CASSDAGLPYGYTF. As DNA, the CDR3 is TGTGCCAGCTCCGATGCCGGACTGCCCTATGGCTACACCTTC.